Listed below are T cell receptor beta chains from one sample, sequenced in a study of blood T cells in healthy people across ages. TCRdb recomputed calls from the 5' RACE reads with MiXCR, one row per CDR3 protein. The sample has 1.5 million to 2 million distinct CDR3 sequences, about 28% seen once; the top ten hold roughly 8.2%. Input material: blood. The receptors derive from a woman younger than 45 in good health. Both conserved end residues are part of each CDR3. The order of the fields is CDR3 length, D gene, J gene, clone size, V gene, CDR3 DNA, CDR3 protein. A D gene is named only where the DNA matches it firmly. Only part of the rows carry a size: once, few, many, or a class if the clone is expanded.

cdr3_length: 15; d_call: TRBD2; j_call: TRBJ2-3; clone_size: NA; v_call: TRBV7-9; cdr3_nt: TGTGCCAGCAGCCCCAGACTAGCGGGGTTAGATACGCAGTATTTT; cdr3_aa: CASSPRLAGLDTQYF
cdr3_length: 11; d_call: NA; j_call: TRBJ2-1; clone_size: NA; v_call: TRBV20-1; cdr3_nt: TGCAGTGCTCCCCTCGGAGACCCGCAGTTCTTC; cdr3_aa: CSAPLGDPQFF
cdr3_length: 13; d_call: NA; j_call: TRBJ2-2; clone_size: NA; v_call: TRBV24-1; cdr3_nt: TGTGCCACCAGTGATTCGACCACCGGGGAGCTGTTTTTT; cdr3_aa: CATSDSTTGELFF
cdr3_length: 14; d_call: TRBD1; j_call: TRBJ2-7; clone_size: NA; v_call: TRBV5-1; cdr3_nt: TGCGCCAGCAGCGTCGAGACAGGGGGCGGCGAGCAGTACTTC; cdr3_aa: CASSVETGGGEQYF
cdr3_length: 15; d_call: NA; j_call: TRBJ1-2; clone_size: NA; v_call: TRBV18; cdr3_nt: TGTGCCAGCTCACCGGGGCAGTGGGTCGGCTATGGCTACACCTTC; cdr3_aa: CASSPGQWVGYGYTF
cdr3_length: 15; d_call: NA; j_call: TRBJ2-3; clone_size: many; v_call: TRBV12-3/TRBV12-4; cdr3_nt: TGTGCCAGCAGTTTCTCAAGGGACTCCAGGGATACGCAGTATTTT; cdr3_aa: CASSFSRDSRDTQYF
cdr3_length: 15; d_call: NA; j_call: TRBJ1-4; clone_size: NA; v_call: TRBV7-9; cdr3_nt: TGTGCCAGCAGCCACGGGACGGCAACTAATGAAAAACTGTTTTTT; cdr3_aa: CASSHGTATNEKLFF
cdr3_length: 16; d_call: TRBD1; j_call: TRBJ2-1; clone_size: few; v_call: TRBV20-1; cdr3_nt: TGCAGTGCTAGAGAAGGGACAGGGCGGCCCTACAATGAGCAGTTCTTC; cdr3_aa: CSAREGTGRPYNEQFF
cdr3_length: 15; d_call: TRBD2; j_call: TRBJ2-1; clone_size: NA; v_call: TRBV6-6; cdr3_nt: TGTGCCAGCAGTTACGTGTCTAGCGGGAGCTATGAGCAGTTCTTC; cdr3_aa: CASSYVSSGSYEQFF
cdr3_length: 15; d_call: TRBD1; j_call: TRBJ2-1; clone_size: few; v_call: TRBV13; cdr3_nt: TGTGCCAGCAGCTCGTCCGGGACAGGGGGGTACGAGCAGTTCTTC; cdr3_aa: CASSSSGTGGYEQFF
cdr3_length: 13; d_call: NA; j_call: TRBJ1-6; clone_size: many; v_call: TRBV5-6; cdr3_nt: TGTGCCAGCAGCCTGTATGGTAATTCACCCCTCCACTTT; cdr3_aa: CASSLYGNSPLHF
cdr3_length: 14; d_call: NA; j_call: TRBJ1-4; clone_size: many; v_call: TRBV2; cdr3_nt: TGTGCCAGCAGTGGGACAGAAGTCCCTGAAAAACTGTTTTTT; cdr3_aa: CASSGTEVPEKLFF
cdr3_length: 16; d_call: TRBD2; j_call: TRBJ2-3; clone_size: few; v_call: TRBV7-2; cdr3_nt: TGTGCCAGCAGCAACCGACTAGCGGGAGGGCCAGATACGCAGTATTTT; cdr3_aa: CASSNRLAGGPDTQYF
cdr3_length: 14; d_call: TRBD1; j_call: TRBJ2-7; clone_size: NA; v_call: TRBV29-1; cdr3_nt: TGCAGCGTTGAGGGGACAGGGGTGACCTACGAGCAGTACTTC; cdr3_aa: CSVEGTGVTYEQYF
cdr3_length: 14; d_call: TRBD2; j_call: TRBJ2-1; clone_size: NA; v_call: TRBV27; cdr3_nt: TGTGCCAGCATCCAACGGGGGGGGCACAATGAGCAGTTCTTC; cdr3_aa: CASIQRGGHNEQFF
cdr3_length: 14; d_call: NA; j_call: TRBJ1-1; clone_size: NA; v_call: TRBV12-3/TRBV12-4; cdr3_nt: TGTGCCAGCAGTAGGAACAGGGTTGACACTGAAGCTTTCTTT; cdr3_aa: CASSRNRVDTEAFF
cdr3_length: 14; d_call: TRBD1; j_call: TRBJ1-2; clone_size: many; v_call: TRBV18; cdr3_nt: TGTGCCAGCTCACCAGGACAGGGAGGTCGGGGCTACACCTTC; cdr3_aa: CASSPGQGGRGYTF
cdr3_length: 12; d_call: NA; j_call: TRBJ1-4; clone_size: few; v_call: TRBV7-9; cdr3_nt: TGTGCCAGCACCGAGGGAAACGAAAAACTGTTTTTT; cdr3_aa: CASTEGNEKLFF
cdr3_length: 13; d_call: NA; j_call: TRBJ2-7; clone_size: few; v_call: TRBV18; cdr3_nt: TGTGCCAGCTCACCACCAGGGGACGACGAGCAGTACTTC; cdr3_aa: CASSPPGDDEQYF
cdr3_length: 17; d_call: TRBD1; j_call: TRBJ1-5; clone_size: NA; v_call: TRBV20-1; cdr3_nt: TGCAGTGCTACCAGGGTAGGACAGGGGGCAAGCAATCAGCCCCAGCATTTT; cdr3_aa: CSATRVGQGASNQPQHF
cdr3_length: 15; d_call: TRBD2; j_call: TRBJ2-1; clone_size: many; v_call: TRBV5-1; cdr3_nt: TGCGCCAGCAGCTTGGGGACTAGCGGGGGACGCGAGCAGTTCTTC; cdr3_aa: CASSLGTSGGREQFF
cdr3_length: 13; d_call: NA; j_call: TRBJ2-4; clone_size: many; v_call: TRBV7-2; cdr3_nt: TGTGCCAGCAGCTCACAGGGTCCGGACATTCAGTACTTC; cdr3_aa: CASSSQGPDIQYF
cdr3_length: 15; d_call: TRBD1; j_call: TRBJ2-3; clone_size: few; v_call: TRBV12-3/TRBV12-4; cdr3_nt: TGTGCCAGTAGCCGTAACAGGGGGTCCACAGATACGCAGTATTTT; cdr3_aa: CASSRNRGSTDTQYF
cdr3_length: 13; d_call: TRBD1; j_call: TRBJ1-5; clone_size: NA; v_call: TRBV27; cdr3_nt: TGTGCCAGCAGTCCCTTCGGGACAGGTCCAGGGCATTTT; cdr3_aa: CASSPFGTGPGHF
cdr3_length: 13; d_call: NA; j_call: TRBJ2-5; clone_size: few; v_call: TRBV6-6; cdr3_nt: TGTGCCAGCAGTATGACAGACCAAGAGACCCAGTACTTC; cdr3_aa: CASSMTDQETQYF
cdr3_length: 15; d_call: TRBD1; j_call: TRBJ1-1; clone_size: few; v_call: TRBV2; cdr3_nt: TGTGCCAGCAGGTGGGACAGGGGGCGCGGGGATGAAGCTTTCTTT; cdr3_aa: CASRWDRGRGDEAFF
cdr3_length: 12; d_call: NA; j_call: TRBJ2-1; clone_size: few; v_call: TRBV7-2; cdr3_nt: TGTGCCAGCAGCCCTTTCTTCCGCGAGCAGTTCTTC; cdr3_aa: CASSPFFREQFF
cdr3_length: 13; d_call: NA; j_call: TRBJ2-7; clone_size: NA; v_call: TRBV5-1; cdr3_nt: TGTGCCAGCAGTTTATTCGGGACCTACGAGCAGTACTTC; cdr3_aa: CASSLFGTYEQYF
cdr3_length: 18; d_call: TRBD1; j_call: TRBJ2-6; clone_size: many; v_call: TRBV9; cdr3_nt: TGTGCCAGCAGCTCCCGGGACAGGGCCTCCTCTGGGGCCAACGTCCTGACTTTC; cdr3_aa: CASSSRDRASSGANVLTF
cdr3_length: 14; d_call: NA; j_call: TRBJ2-3; clone_size: NA; v_call: TRBV9; cdr3_nt: TGTGCCAGCAGCTCCGGCAGTCCCACAGATACGCAGTATTTT; cdr3_aa: CASSSGSPTDTQYF